A single sample is the source of the 14 T cell receptor beta chains below, sequenced in a study of post-analysis software for immune sequencing data. General study results and limits: Higher frequency in patients than in controls was seen for roughly five TRBV segments, with TRBV5-6, TRBV5-1 and TRBV20-1 among them.

These receptors' antigens are unknown. Every TCR beta cDNA library bore unique molecular identifiers. Via MiXCR, TCRdb re-called the PCR reads, giving one row per CDR3 protein. The sample records some 800,000 distinct CDR3 sequences, 35% to 55% being singletons. The material sequenced was blood. Receptors were obtained from a girl aged 5-17 years with multiple sclerosis.

The chain combines TRBV2 with TRBJ1-1; D unclear. The germline V gene encodes CDR1 SNHLY and CDR2 FYNNEI. CDR3 length equals 15 residues. Trimming cost V 4 bases and J 3 bases, with 15 bases left between them. CDR3 coding DNA: TGTGCCAGCAGTGTTGGGAGGGTTAAGGACACTGAAGCTTTCTTT. This encodes CASSVGRVKDTEAFF.

The rearrangement uses TRBV27 and TRBJ2-7; D is perhaps TRBD1 or TRBD2 (5 bases each). This CDR3 region has 17 residues. Trimming stripped 2 bases from V and 3 bases from J, with 20 bases between. Germline V gene data show CDR1 as MNHEY and CDR2 as SMNVEV (reference sequence). CDR3 loop: CASSLRGRQGLNYEQYF. In nucleotides, the CDR3 is TGTGCCAGCAGTTTACGGGGCCGGCAGGGATTAAACTACGAGCAGTACTTC.

The genes are TRBV20-1 and TRBJ2-4; no clear D. Trimming left V 0 bases short and J 0 bases short, with 6 bases between. Per germline, CDR1 DFQATT and CDR2 SNEGSKA (reference sequence). The CDR3 is 14 amino acids. The CDR3: CSARDRLAKNIQYF. In nucleotides, the CDR3 is TGCAGTGCTAGAGACAGGCTAGCCAAAAACATTCAGTACTTC.

This chain links TRBV3-1 with TRBJ2-5, with TRBD2 matching over 8 bases. V was pared by 0 bases and J by 5 bases, with 8 bases of the junction left unmatched. CDR3 length: 16 residues. CDR1 and CDR2 from the germline V gene are LGHDT and YNNKEL (reference sequence). CDR3 nucleotides: TGTGCCAGCAGCCAAGATGGCGGGGCTAGCGGGGAGACCCAGTACTTC. Its protein is CASSQDGGASGETQYF.

The V call is TRBV4-1, the J call TRBJ1-2; D is ambiguous. CDR1 and CDR2 (germline): MGHRA, YSYEKL. The CDR3 runs 14 residues. V was clipped by 0 bases and J by 5 bases, with 10 bases between them. The CDR3 region is CASSQEQTQYGYTF. For the CDR3, the DNA is TGCGCCAGCAGCCAAGAACAGACCCAATATGGCTACACCTTC.

This clonotype was picked up a small number of times. This chain's CDR3 is CASSLGSQGVNQPQHF. The CDR3 nucleotides read TGTGCCAGCAGTTTAGGTTCACAGGGGGTAAATCAGCCCCAGCATTTT. The J gene is TRBJ1-5, the V gene TRBV12-3 or TRBV12-4, with 8 bases lining up with TRBD1. The CDR3 covers 16 residues. Trimming cost V 1 base and J 4 bases; bases outside gene matches: 6.

This clonotype was seen only a few times. The gene calls are TRBV10-3 and TRBJ2-7; D ambiguous. Germline V gene sequence: CDR1 ENHRY, CDR2 SYGVKD. V dropped 1 base and J dropped 2 bases, with 6 bases sitting between them. The CDR3 loop spans 13 amino acids. The CDR3 DNA follows: TGTGCCATCAGTGAGTTATACCCCTACGAGCAGTACTTC. It codes for CAISELYPYEQYF.

The DNA of the CDR3 is TGCGCCAGCAGCCAAAGAGCGGGGAGCTACGAGCAGTACTTC. It specifies CASSQRAGSYEQYF. The V and J genes are TRBV4-3 and TRBJ2-7; 7 bases match TRBD2. Germline V CDR1 and CDR2: LGHNA, YSLEER. V gave up 2 bases and J gave up 3 bases; unmatched junction bases: 4. CDR3 length: 14 residues.

The chain employs TRBV25-1 and TRBJ2-4; TRBD2 agrees at 7 bases. The end of the DNA is better explained by TRBJ2-7, so the J call may be wrong. This CDR3 is built from 14 residues. The germline V gene encodes CDR1 MGHDK and CDR2 SYGVNS. CDR3 loop: CASSGELAWGEQYF. The CDR3 bases are TGTGCCAGCAGTGGGGAACTAGCGTGGGGCGAGCAGTACTTC.

This chain joins TRBV21-1 and TRBJ2-5; the D call TRBD1 from the table was never checked on the DNA. TRBV21-1 is a listed pseudogene. The CDR3 totals 14 residues. The CDR3 bases are TGTGCCAGCAGCAATTGGGACCACCAAGAGACCCAGTACTTC. Its protein product is CASSNWDHQETQYF.

This clonotype was counted many times. This chain links TRBV20-1 with TRBJ2-3; TRBD1 might be the D (8 bases). Trimming removed 0 bases at V and 6 bases at J, with 19 bases between. CDR1 and CDR2 from the germline V gene are DFQATT and SNEGSKA (reference sequence). This CDR3 contains 16 residues. This CDR3 reads CSARERRLAGGDTQYF. CDR3 sequence (DNA): TGCAGTGCTAGAGAGAGAAGACTAGCAGGGGGCGATACGCAGTATTTT.

V gene TRBV14 combines with J gene TRBJ1-2, with D possibly TRBD1 on 5 matching bases. The V end lost 0 bases, the J end lost 8 bases, and 19 bases lay between the germline ends. Germline V gene data show CDR1 as SGHDN and CDR2 as FVKESK. This CDR3 has 16 amino acids. The CDR3 nucleotides are TGTGCCAGCAGCCAAGATCGCGGAAAGGGGTCGGGAGGCTACACCTTC. It yields the protein CASSQDRGKGSGGYTF.

The table lists this clonotype with a count of one. This chain joins TRBV11-1 and TRBJ2-1; D call uncertain. The CDR3 length is 13 residues. The germline V gene has CDR1 SGHAT and CDR2 FQDESV (reference sequence). V gave up 8 bases and J gave up 8 bases, with 16 bases separating them. The CDR3 bases are TGTGCCAGCTACAACAAGGTAAACGATGAGCAGTTCTTC. It codes for CASYNKVNDEQFF.

The CDR3 nucleotides are TGTGCCAGCAGCGTTGGACTAGCGTCTAGCTCTGGGGCCAACGTCCTGACTTTC. It encodes CASSVGLASSSGANVLTF. The chain carries TRBV9 and TRBJ2-6, with TRBD2 matching 9 bases. The CDR3 is 18 amino acids. In germline, CDR1 is SGDLS, CDR2 YYNGEE. V lost 2 bases to trimming and J lost 0 bases; unmatched junction nucleotides: 6.